The clone carrying this T cell receptor (beta chain) has more than one count but fewer than ten. The antigen remains unidentified. Trimming shortened V by 3 bases and J by 7 bases, and 10 bases separated the two germline ends. From germline, CDR1 is SEHNR and CDR2 FQNEAQ (reference sequence). There are 14 residues in the CDR3. The data are from a study of liver allograft versus peripheral blood T cells. Study background: Transplanted-liver T cell receptor repertoires were compared with recipients' peripheral blood repertoires. Study conclusions and caveats: In liver allografts, T cell receptor repertoires reportedly differed from the repertoires found in peripheral blood.

TCRdb reanalysed the reads using MiXCR and keeps one entry per CDR3 protein. The data show 10,000 to 15,000 distinct CDR3 sequences, with roughly 28% seen just once and less than 2.5% held by the top ten. The V call is TRBV7-9, the J call TRBJ1-6; D perhaps matches TRBD1 (5 bases). This clonotype was obtained from a human patient who had a liver transplant. The graft donor may account for some of the T cells. The DNA of the CDR3 is TGTGCCAGCAGCTTTCAGGGCCAGAATTCACCCCTCCACTTT. It codes for CASSFQGQNSPLHF.